This T cell receptor beta chain came from a study of blood T cell repertoires in COVID-19. Study information: Researchers got acute and convalescent COVID-19 samples from the United States, Italy and Spain. Sample material is recorded as cDNA or gDNA derived from T cells, B-cell-depleted T cells, or PBMCs.

Germline CDR1 reads SGHAT; CDR2 reads FQNNGV. J was trimmed by 4 bases and V by 5 bases; bases with no gene match: 11. This CDR3 has 15 amino acids. As handled by the study authors: Estimates of nucleated cell counts were drawn from the amplification of reference gene primers. The method was immunoSEQ multiplex PCR; TCRdb's version includes in-frame clones alone and lacks a portion of them. V, J and clone size are those of that table, while D and trimming were read from the DNA. The sample lists 120,000 or so clones, around 80% occurring once. This TCR derives from an elderly man with active or convalescent COVID-19. The V call is TRBV11-2, the J call TRBJ2-7; TRBD1 matches at 7 bases. The source material was peripheral blood. The CDR3 bases are TGTGCCAGCAGCCTTATCCGGGACAGCCAGTACGAGCAGTACTTC. Translated, it gives CASSLIRDSQYEQYF.